Below are 5 T cell receptor beta chains sequenced from a single sample in a study of blood T cell repertoires in COVID-19. The method was immunoSEQ multiplex PCR; TCRdb's version includes in-frame clones alone and lacks a portion of them. The sample has under 150,000 clones, roughly 85% seen once. Sequences were obtained from peripheral blood. These receptors were taken from a human donor in a cohort sampled during active COVID-19.

This clone was observed once. The V call is TRBV20-1, the J call TRBJ1-3; TRBD1 might be the D (5 bases). Trimming stripped 3 bases from V and 7 bases from J, with 19 bases between. The length of the CDR3 is 15 residues. Per germline, CDR1 DFQATT and CDR2 SNEGSKA (reference sequence). The chain's CDR3 is CSASQGAGFLNTIYF. The CDR3 DNA sequence: TGCAGTGCTAGTCAGGGAGCGGGATTTTTGAACACCATATATTTT.

The gene calls are TRBV6-5 and TRBJ2-7; D is ambiguous. The ends were cut back, 4 bases at V and 6 bases at J, with 16 bases in the middle. The length of the CDR3 is 14 residues. Germline CDR1 is MNHEY and CDR2 is SVGAGI. The CDR3 DNA sequence: TGTGCCAGCAGTTTCAGAGGAACAATCTCCGAGCAGTACTTC. This gives the protein CASSFRGTISEQYF.

V is TRBV6-6 and J is TRBJ1-4, with TRBD1 matching 7 bases. J gave up 0 bases and V 4 bases, and 5 bases lay outside the gene matches. Germline CDR1 is MNHNY and CDR2 is SVGAGI (reference sequence). The CDR3 has 16 amino acids. The CDR3 spells CASSFTGAATNEKLFF. In DNA form, the CDR3 reads TGTGCCAGCAGTTTTACAGGGGCGGCAACTAATGAAAAACTGTTTTTT.

The V and J genes are TRBV7-3 and TRBJ2-7; 9 bases fit TRBD1. Trimming removed 5 bases from V and 4 bases from J; junction bases left unmatched: 9. The CDR3 contains 15 residues. The V gene's germline CDR1 is SGHTA and CDR2 FQGTGA. Here the CDR3 reads CASSPGTGSWYEQYF. The CDR3 DNA reads TGTGCCAGCAGCCCCGGGACAGGGAGTTGGTACGAGCAGTACTTC.

This rearrangement joins TRBV25-1 to TRBJ2-7; no reliable D call. The length of the CDR3 is 15 residues. The germline V and J ends were trimmed by 2 bases and 6 bases, with 17 bases remaining between them. Germline lookup yields CDR1 MGHDK and CDR2 SYGVNS. This CDR3 is CASSERLASASEQYF. In DNA, the CDR3 is TGTGCCAGCAGTGAAAGACTTGCTAGTGCCTCCGAGCAGTACTTC.